The 11 T cell receptor beta chains reported below all come from one sample, sequenced in a study of patients and donors after allogeneic stem cell transplantation. TCRdb processed the RT-PCR reads anew with MiXCR; each CDR3 protein has one entry. The sample yields about 72,000 distinct CDR3 sequences, 26% seen once. Material: blood, either unsorted or a sorted T cell fraction (not recorded which). These receptors were taken from a human donor who was either an allogeneic HSCT recipient or a stem cell or donor lymphocyte infusion donor (not recorded which). It is not recorded whose cells these are; they may come from a transplant donor.

The V and J genes are TRBV12-3 or TRBV12-4 and TRBJ1-3; D is undetermined. Trimming took off 5 bases at V and 8 bases at J, with 10 bases between the two ends. This CDR3 is 12 amino acids long. CDR3 in DNA: TGTGCCAGCAGTCCCAGACTGGACACCATATATTTT. It codes for CASSPRLDTIYF.

This clonotype has only a few counts. The CDR3: CASSDPPYEQYF. DNA for the CDR3: TGCGCCAGCAGCGATCCACCCTACGAGCAGTACTTC. J is TRBJ2-7 and V is TRBV4-1, with D uncertain. Trimming pared 5 bases from V and 2 bases from J, leaving 7 bases between. This CDR3 contains 12 residues. CDR1 and CDR2 from the germline V gene are MGHRA and YSYEKL.

The chain carries TRBV24-1 and TRBJ2-1, with TRBD2 matching over 13 bases. Germline V CDR1 and CDR2: KGHDR, SFDVKD. V shed 4 bases and J 8 bases; nucleotides not matched to a gene: 7. The CDR3 consists of 16 residues. The CDR3 DNA sequence: TGTGCCACCAGTGACCGTACTAGCGGGAGGGCCCATGAGCAGTTCTTC. It is translated as CATSDRTSGRAHEQFF.

This clonotype appeared a few times. The chain employs TRBV29-1 and TRBJ1-2, with D unclear. Per germline, CDR1 SQVTM and CDR2 ANQGSEA. This CDR3 region has 13 residues. Trimming took 7 bases from V and 0 from J, leaving 12 bases between them. The CDR3 coding sequence is TGCAGCGCCTTATTCGTAGCTAACTATGGCTACACCTTC. It codes for CSALFVANYGYTF.

The CDR3 spells CATSRDGWYRTYEQYF. DNA for the CDR3: TGTGCCACCAGCAGAGATGGGTGGTACAGGACCTACGAGCAGTACTTC. This chain links TRBV15 with TRBJ2-7; TRBD1 is a possible D gene (5 bases). Germline assignment: CDR1 LNHNV and CDR2 YYDKDF (reference sequence). The CDR3 totals 16 residues. Trimming removed 0 bases from V and 2 bases from J, with 14 bases in between.

This chain connects TRBV9 to TRBJ2-3; D is perhaps TRBD2 (6 bases). This CDR3 comprises 15 residues. The V end lost 2 bases, the J end lost 6 bases, and 16 bases lay between the germline ends. CDR1 is SGDLS and CDR2 is YYNGEE in the germline V gene. The CDR3 nucleotides read TGTGCCAGCAGCGTGGGGGGAGTAGCGAAGGATACGCAGTATTTT. Amino acids: CASSVGGVAKDTQYF.

This clonotype was found a few times. This chain joins TRBV24-1 and TRBJ1-1; no clear D. The ends were cut back, 7 bases at V and 7 bases at J, with 12 bases in the middle. CDR3 size: 12 residues. Germline loops: CDR1 KGHDR, CDR2 SFDVKD. CDR3 region: CATSEEWGEAFF. The CDR3, as DNA: TGTGCCACCAGCGAGGAGTGGGGTGAAGCTTTCTTT.

V is TRBV6-2 or TRBV6-3 and J is TRBJ2-1, with D possibly being TRBD1 or TRBD2 (5 bases each). V was pared by 8 bases and J by 2 bases, with 16 bases between. Germline values: CDR1 MNHEY, CDR2 SVGEGT. This CDR3 is 15 amino acids long. The CDR3 spells CASSSGTPTYNEQFF. The CDR3 DNA follows: TGTGCCAGCTCATCCGGGACGCCGACCTACAATGAGCAGTTCTTC.

This clonotype has a handful of counts. The chain joins TRBV25-1 to TRBJ2-1; no definite D call. Germline lookup yields CDR1 MGHDK and CDR2 SYGVNS. The CDR3 spans 14 residues. The V and J ends lost 4 bases and 1 base respectively, with 8 bases between them. The CDR3 DNA sequence: TGTGCCAGCAGTGCCCAAGGTTCCTACAATGAGCAGTTCTTC. As protein: CASSAQGSYNEQFF.

This clonotype was seen only a few times. The chain joins TRBV6-2 or TRBV6-3 to TRBJ1-1; D not certain. Trimming stripped 9 bases from V and 0 bases from J, with 11 bases between. In germline, CDR1 is MNHEY, CDR2 SVGEGT. This CDR3 is 13 amino acids long. The CDR3 sequence is CASHSSLNTEAFF. The CDR3 nucleotides read TGTGCCAGTCACAGCTCTTTGAACACTGAAGCTTTCTTT.

J is TRBJ1-1 and V is TRBV7-9, with 8 bases aligning to TRBD1. From germline, CDR1 is SEHNR and CDR2 FQNEAQ (reference sequence). With V trimmed by 1 base and J by 0 bases, 4 bases remained unmatched. The CDR3 is 16 residues long. CDR3 bases: TGTGCCAGCAGCTTAGGGGCAGGGGGCCTGAACACTGAAGCTTTCTTT. This codes for CASSLGAGGLNTEAFF.